This is a list of T cell receptor beta chains from one sample in a study of metastatic and nonmetastatic thyroid tumors. TCRdb re-called the PCR reads with MiXCR. The sample holds fewer than 40,000 clones, more than 20% seen once. Sequenced material: blood. These receptors all come from a female donor with papillary thyroid cancer or a benign thyroid nodule (not recorded which). Some clones in this sample may be carry-over from other donors' samples. Both conserved end residues are part of each CDR3. A D gene is named only where the DNA matches it firmly. Size is stated for part of the rows, as once, few or many counts, or as a class when the clone is expanded.

>few|TRBJ2-7|-|TRBV6-1
TGTGCCAGCAGTGAATATTTCGGGTACGAGCAGTACTTC
CASSEYFGYEQYF
>many|TRBJ2-3|-|TRBV9
TGTGCCAGCAGCGTAGGTAGCGGACCAAATACGCAGTATTTT
CASSVGSGPNTQYF
>-|TRBJ2-7|-|TRBV5-1
TGCGCCAGCAGCTTGAGTCCCGAAGGGGGCGAGCAGTACTTC
CASSLSPEGGEQYF
>many|TRBJ2-3|TRBD2|TRBV20-1
TGCAGTGCTACCCCGAGGGGTAGCGGGAGTTTATTCGGCACAGATACGCAGTATTTT
CSATPRGSGSLFGTDTQYF
>many|TRBJ2-2|TRBD1|TRBV2
TGTGCCAGCAGTGAATTCCAGGGGGCGGGCGGGGAGCTGTTTTTT
CASSEFQGAGGELFF
>many|TRBJ2-1|TRBD2|TRBV30
TGTGCCTGGGCAAAGGTCCTAGCGGGCCTCACCTACAATGAGCAGTTCTTC
CAWAKVLAGLTYNEQFF
>many|TRBJ2-2|-|TRBV3-1
TGTGCCAGCAGCCAAGATTCCCGGGTTGGCGGGGAGCTGTTTTTT
CASSQDSRVGGELFF
>many|TRBJ2-6|-|TRBV5-1
TGCGCCAGCAGCTCGGGATTCTCTGGGGCCAACGTCCTGACTTTC
CASSSGFSGANVLTF
>many|TRBJ1-1|-|TRBV4-3
TGCGCCAGCAGCCCGGGCCTAATATCGACAAATCGGGCTTTCTTT
CASSPGLISTNRAFF
>many|TRBJ2-5|TRBD1|TRBV7-7
TGTGCTAGCTCGCAGGGGGCGGGGGAGACCCAGTACTTC
CASSQGAGETQYF
>many|TRBJ2-1|TRBD2|TRBV4-2
TGTGCCAGCAGCCAATCTGGGACTAGCGGGCTCTACAATGAGCAGTTCTTC
CASSQSGTSGLYNEQFF
>-|TRBJ1-1|TRBD1|TRBV12-3/TRBV12-4
TGTGCCAGCAGTCCGCCGGGACAGGTAGGCGGAAAGGCTTTCTTT
CASSPPGQVGGKAFF
>-|TRBJ1-1|-|TRBV5-1
TGCGCCATCAGCCGAGGGGGTATGGCAGGGGAAGCAAAAGCTTTCTTT
CAISRGGMAGEAKAFF
>many|TRBJ2-2|TRBD2|TRBV20-1
TGCAGTGCTAGACCCGGGACTAGCGGGAACACCGGGGAGCTGTTTTTT
CSARPGTSGNTGELFF
>-|TRBJ2-3|-|TRBV10-2
TGCGCCGGCAGTGGGAGAACAGTGGCAGATACGCAGTATTTT
CAGSGRTVADTQYF
>-|TRBJ2-3|-|TRBV10-1
TGCGCCAGCAGTGCGTCTAGCACAGCGCAGTATTTT
CASSASSTAQYF
>-|TRBJ1-1|-|TRBV7-9
TGTGCCAGCAGCTTTACCTGGAACACTCAAGCTTTCTTT
CASSFTWNTQAFF
>many|TRBJ2-1|-|TRBV20-1
TGCAGTGCTCCGATTTTCAATGAGCAGTTCTTC
CSAPIFNEQFF
>many|TRBJ1-5|-|TRBV30
TGTGCCTGGAGTGCTAAAGGGTGGAGCAATCAGCCCCAGCATTTT
CAWSAKGWSNQPQHF
>-|TRBJ2-3|-|TRBV5-5
TGTCCCAGCAGCTTGGCAGGGTTGAGAATGAATACGCAGTATTTT
CPSSLAGLRMNTQYF
>medium-sized|TRBJ2-7|TRBD1|TRBV20-1
TGCAGTGCTAGCCACCGGGACAGGGGGCCAGACGAGCAGTACTTC
CSASHRDRGPDEQYF
>many|TRBJ2-3|-|TRBV5-4
TGTGCCAGCAGCTTGGTGAGGCAATCTAGCACAGATACGCAGTATTTT
CASSLVRQSSTDTQYF
>-|TRBJ2-1|-|TRBV20-1
TGCAGTGCTCCACTGGAAGCCGCCCAGAATGAGCAGTTCTTC
CSAPLEAAQNEQFF
>-|TRBJ2-1|TRBD1|TRBV5-1
TGCGCCAGCAGCTTCGATTCGTACGGACAGGGGAACAATGAGCAGTTCTTC
CASSFDSYGQGNNEQFF
>-|TRBJ2-3|TRBD1|TRBV18
TGTGCCAGCCCACCAGGGGGACAGTGCACAGATACGCAGTATTTT
CASPPGGQCTDTQYF
>-|TRBJ2-6|TRBD1|TRBV6-2/TRBV6-3
TGTGCCAGCAGTTGGGACAGCTCTGGGGCCAACGTCCTGACTTTC
CASSWDSSGANVLTF
>many|TRBJ2-1|TRBD1|TRBV20-1
TGCAGTGCTAGAGATTCCCGGGACAGGACCCCCGATGAGCAGTTCTTC
CSARDSRDRTPDEQFF
>many|TRBJ2-3|TRBD2|TRBV9
TGTGCCAGCAGCGAAAGGACTAGCGGGAGGAGGACGCAGTATTTT
CASSERTSGRRTQYF
>-|TRBJ1-2|-|TRBV2
TGTGCCAGCAGTCAACCCCCAGCCTCAAACCGAGCCCGTTCGAGCGAGCATGGCTACACCTTC
CASSQPPASNRARSSEHGYTF
>-|TRBJ1-5|-|TRBV5-1
TGCGCCAGCAGCTTGGTCGGGGCCGGCAATCAGCCCCAGCATTTT
CASSLVGAGNQPQHF
>-|TRBJ1-5|-|TRBV20-1
TGCAGTGCTCCCAACACAGGGTATAGCAATCAGCCCCAGCATTTT
CSAPNTGYSNQPQHF
>many|TRBJ1-4|-|TRBV20-1
TGCAGTGCTAGACCTCAGACAACTAATGAAAAACTGTTTTTT
CSARPQTTNEKLFF
>-|TRBJ2-5|-|TRBV28
TGTGCCAGCACAAAGAAGGGGACCAAGTACTTC
CASTKKGTKYF